This is a list of T cell receptor beta chains from one sample in a study of T cell responses to AZD1222 COVID-19 vaccine. TCRdb keeps only in-frame clones here, not all; method: immunoSEQ multiplex PCR. This table has 120,000 or so clones, roughly nine tenths appearing once. Sample: peripheral blood, taken on day 0 of AZD1222 vaccination. All receptors derive from an adult in good health. Both conserved end residues are part of each CDR3. The D gene is left open where the match is weak. Clone size is stated in some rows and not others, as once, few, many or a class when expanded.

j_call: TRBJ1-6
v_call: TRBV18
cdr3_length: 18
clone_size: .
d_call: .
cdr3_aa: CASSWVPTGGGLASPLHF
cdr3_nt: TGTGCCAGCTCGTGGGTCCCAACTGGTGGCGGTTTGGCTTCACCCCTCCACTTT

j_call: TRBJ2-3
v_call: TRBV7-9
cdr3_length: 14
clone_size: .
d_call: TRBD1
cdr3_aa: CASSLGQGRDTQYF
cdr3_nt: TGTGCCAGCAGCCTCGGACAGGGTCGGGATACGCAGTATTTT

j_call: TRBJ2-7
v_call: TRBV7-3
cdr3_length: 13
clone_size: .
d_call: .
cdr3_aa: CASSPGPGVEQYF
cdr3_nt: TGTGCCAGCAGCCCGGGCCCCGGGGTGGAGCAGTACTTC

j_call: TRBJ1-1
v_call: TRBV2
cdr3_length: 17
clone_size: .
d_call: TRBD1
cdr3_aa: CASRVSGGAWGNTEAFF
cdr3_nt: TGTGCCAGCAGAGTCTCAGGGGGCGCGTGGGGAAACACTGAAGCTTTCTTT

j_call: TRBJ1-3
v_call: TRBV19
cdr3_length: 16
clone_size: .
d_call: TRBD1
cdr3_aa: CASTDIKGAPRNTIYF
cdr3_nt: TGTGCCAGTACAGACATCAAGGGGGCCCCTAGAAACACCATATATTTT

j_call: TRBJ1-2
v_call: TRBV2
cdr3_length: 11
clone_size: .
d_call: .
cdr3_aa: CASSPGAGYTF
cdr3_nt: TGTGCCAGCTCCCCGGGGGCTGGCTACACCTTC

j_call: TRBJ1-4
v_call: TRBV30
cdr3_length: 12
clone_size: .
d_call: .
cdr3_aa: CAGGRRDEKLFF
cdr3_nt: TGTGCCGGGGGGAGACGGGATGAAAAACTGTTTTTT

j_call: TRBJ1-5
v_call: TRBV18
cdr3_length: 16
clone_size: .
d_call: .
cdr3_aa: CASSPFSRYDNQPQHF
cdr3_nt: TGTGCCAGCTCACCCTTCAGCCGGTACGACAATCAGCCCCAGCATTTT

j_call: TRBJ1-2
v_call: TRBV18
cdr3_length: 15
clone_size: .
d_call: .
cdr3_aa: CASSPRGENEGGYTF
cdr3_nt: TGTGCCAGCTCACCCCGAGGGGAAAATGAAGGTGGCTACACCTTC

j_call: TRBJ2-6
v_call: TRBV3-1/TRBV3-2
cdr3_length: 18
clone_size: .
d_call: .
cdr3_aa: CASSQDRAASSGANVLTF
cdr3_nt: TGTGCCAGCAGCCAAGATCGGGCGGCGAGCTCTGGGGCCAACGTCCTGACTTTC

j_call: TRBJ1-2
v_call: TRBV6-2/TRBV6-3
cdr3_length: 11
clone_size: .
d_call: .
cdr3_aa: CASSYSYGYTF
cdr3_nt: TGTGCCAGCAGTTACTCCTATGGCTACACCTTC

j_call: TRBJ1-4
v_call: TRBV5-1
cdr3_length: 15
clone_size: .
d_call: .
cdr3_aa: CASSLDRTENEKLFF
cdr3_nt: TGCGCCAGCAGCTTGGATAGGACAGAGAATGAAAAACTGTTTTTT

j_call: TRBJ2-3
v_call: TRBV5-6
cdr3_length: 15
clone_size: .
d_call: .
cdr3_aa: CASTPAPGASTTQYF
cdr3_nt: TGTGCCAGTACCCCTGCCCCGGGGGCCTCAACTACGCAGTATTTT

j_call: TRBJ2-2
v_call: TRBV24-1
cdr3_length: 17
clone_size: .
d_call: TRBD1
cdr3_aa: CATSDYGQGADTGELFF
cdr3_nt: TGTGCCACCAGTGACTACGGACAGGGGGCGGACACCGGGGAGCTGTTTTTT

j_call: TRBJ1-4
v_call: TRBV7-9
cdr3_length: 14
clone_size: .
d_call: .
cdr3_aa: CASSFGGYREKLFF
cdr3_nt: TGTGCCAGCAGCTTCGGGGGGTATAGGGAAAAACTGTTTTTT

j_call: TRBJ1-1
v_call: TRBV28
cdr3_length: 15
clone_size: .
d_call: .
cdr3_aa: CASSPFGRVNTEAFF
cdr3_nt: TGTGCCAGCAGTCCCTTCGGACGGGTGAACACTGAAGCTTTCTTT

j_call: TRBJ2-5
v_call: TRBV5-6
cdr3_length: 14
clone_size: .
d_call: TRBD2
cdr3_aa: CASSLRSGGETQYF
cdr3_nt: TGTGCCAGCAGCTTAAGAAGCGGGGGAGAGACCCAGTACTTC

j_call: TRBJ1-2
v_call: TRBV6-4
cdr3_length: 13
clone_size: .
d_call: .
cdr3_aa: CASSDSEGYGYTF
cdr3_nt: TGTGCCAGCAGTGACTCAGAGGGCTATGGCTACACCTTC

j_call: TRBJ2-1
v_call: TRBV7-3
cdr3_length: 15
clone_size: .
d_call: TRBD1
cdr3_aa: CASSLGQGLYNEQFF
cdr3_nt: TGTGCCAGCAGCCTGGGACAGGGGCTCTACAATGAGCAGTTCTTC

j_call: TRBJ2-4
v_call: TRBV11-3
cdr3_length: 13
clone_size: .
d_call: .
cdr3_aa: CASSKTLTSVQYF
cdr3_nt: TGTGCCAGCAGTAAGACCCTTACTTCAGTTCAGTACTTC

j_call: TRBJ2-5
v_call: TRBV7-3
cdr3_length: 14
clone_size: few
d_call: .
cdr3_aa: CASSPQGSLETQYF
cdr3_nt: TGTGCCAGCAGCCCTCAGGGGAGCTTGGAGACCCAGTACTTC

j_call: TRBJ1-1
v_call: TRBV19
cdr3_length: 14
clone_size: .
d_call: .
cdr3_aa: CASSTRADNTEAFF
cdr3_nt: TGTGCCAGTAGTACAAGGGCCGACAACACTGAAGCTTTCTTT

j_call: TRBJ1-4
v_call: TRBV5-1
cdr3_length: 13
clone_size: .
d_call: .
cdr3_aa: CASSRDRDEKLFF
cdr3_nt: TGCGCCAGCAGTCGAGATAGGGATGAAAAACTGTTTTTT